This passage covers 15 T cell receptor beta chains from one sample sequenced in a study of lymphopenia after photon versus proton radiotherapy. Here immunoSEQ multiplex PCR was the method, and the copy in TCRdb shows in-frame clones only, minus some. This sample carries about 49,000 clones, around 82% of them seen once, and the ten largest clones take less than 30%. Sample: peripheral blood, taken from a patient treated with photon-based radiotherapy. The receptors come from a man aged 45-65 years with gastric cancer.

J is TRBJ1-1 and V is TRBV29-1; D is perhaps TRBD1 (5 bases). From germline, CDR1 is SQVTM and CDR2 ANQGSEA. This CDR3 is built from 13 residues. Trimming pared 7 bases from V and 0 bases from J, leaving 12 bases between. The CDR3, as DNA: TGCAGCGCGACAGCGGCGATGAACACTGAAGCTTTCTTT. Protein product: CSATAAMNTEAFF.

V usage is TRBV5-1 and J usage is TRBJ2-3; possibly TRBD2 for D (5 bases). The germline V gene encodes CDR1 SGHRS and CDR2 YFSETQ. The V end was cut by 2 bases, the J end by 5 bases, with 12 bases between. The CDR3 is made up of 14 amino acids. The CDR3 loop reads CASSLVSAEDTQYF. In nucleotides, the CDR3 is TGCGCCAGCAGCTTAGTTAGCGCAGAAGATACGCAGTATTTT.

The chain carries TRBV15 and TRBJ2-3; 8 bases map to TRBD2. Germline V gene lookup returns CDR1 LNHNV and CDR2 YYDKDF (reference sequence). The CDR3 extends over 16 amino acids. Germline trimming cut 6 bases from V and 6 bases from J; bases unmatched to any gene: 14. The DNA for the CDR3 is TGTGCCACCAGTCGAGATTTCAGCGGGAGCGTGGATACGCAGTATTTT. This sequence encodes CATSRDFSGSVDTQYF.

The rearrangement joins TRBV27 to TRBJ2-7; 7 bases align to TRBD2. The CDR3 sequence is 14 residues long. The V and J ends lost 3 bases and 0 bases, in that order; junction bases with no gene match: 2. The V gene's germline CDR1 is MNHEY and CDR2 SMNVEV (reference sequence). This chain's CDR3 is CASSLASGSYEQYF. Written as DNA, the CDR3 is TGTGCCAGCAGTTTGGCTAGCGGCTCCTACGAGCAGTACTTC.

V and J are TRBV4-1 and TRBJ1-2; 12 bases map to TRBD1. Germline CDR1 reads MGHRA; CDR2 reads YSYEKL. Losses at the gene ends were 3 bases for V and 4 bases for J; bases not matched to a gene: 3. The CDR3 loop spans 15 amino acids. As DNA, the CDR3 is TGCGCCAGCAGCCAGGGACAGGGGGCGGGCTATGGCTACACCTTC. This encodes CASSQGQGAGYGYTF.

In its sample, this clone was seen once. The V call is TRBV21-1, the J call TRBJ1-1; the table's TRBD1 call for D was not verified on the DNA. TRBV21-1 has pseudogene status. The CDR3 loop spans 14 amino acids. CDR3 DNA sequence: TGTGCCAGCAGACCGGGACAGGTGAACACTGAAGCTTTCTTT. Translation: CASRPGQVNTEAFF.

This chain joins TRBV4-1 and TRBJ2-7; D is unclear. The CDR3 has 14 amino acids. Trimming took 4 bases from V and 2 from J, leaving 12 bases between them. Germline assignment: CDR1 MGHRA and CDR2 YSYEKL. The CDR3 DNA sequence: TGCGCCAGCAGCCCCGTTTTAGGTCCCTACGAGCAGTACTTC. Residues: CASSPVLGPYEQYF.

This clone was recorded a few times. This chain joins TRBV5-6 and TRBJ1-2; D unresolved. CDR3 length: 12 residues. Trimming took 1 base from V and 5 from J, leaving 6 bases between them. Germline CDR1 is SGHDT and CDR2 is YYEEEE. As DNA, the CDR3 is TGTGCCAGCAGCTTGAGTCTATATGGCTACACCTTC. The encoded protein is CASSLSLYGYTF.

This clone was observed a handful of times. The gene calls are TRBV13 and TRBJ1-5; perhaps TRBD1 as D (5 bases). Trimming left V 5 bases short and J 7 bases short, with 9 bases between. Per the germline V gene, CDR1 is PRHDT and CDR2 is FYEKMQ (reference sequence). This CDR3 is built from 12 residues. CDR3 residues: CASSEGNQPQHF. CDR3 in DNA: TGTGCCAGCAGCGAGGGGAACCAGCCCCAGCATTTT.

The chain couples TRBV6-5 to TRBJ2-7, with TRBD2 matching over 11 bases. With V trimmed by 5 bases and J by 12 bases, 6 bases remained unmatched. Germline-derived CDR1 and CDR2 are MNHEY and SVGAGI. CDR3 length: 12 amino acids. The CDR3 sequence is CASSQTSGETYF. The DNA of the CDR3 is TGTGCCAGCAGTCAGACTAGCGGGGAGACGTACTTC.

This clone was detected only once. This sequence joins TRBV29-1 and TRBJ2-2; 10 bases match TRBD2. Germline lookup yields CDR1 SQVTM and CDR2 ANQGSEA. V trimming: 4 bases; J trimming: 2 bases; junction bases outside the gene matches: 13. CDR3 size: 18 residues. In DNA form, the CDR3 reads TGCAGCGTTGTCCTGTTTTCTAGCGGGAGATTCAACACCGGGGAGCTGTTTTTT. The encoded protein is CSVVLFSSGRFNTGELFF.

Here the CDR3 reads CASSFSGNYGYTF. CDR3 in DNA: TGTGCCAGCAGTTTCTCGGGGAACTATGGCTACACCTTC. The rearrangement uses TRBV27 and TRBJ1-2; D gene uncertain. Germline CDR1 is MNHEY and CDR2 is SMNVEV (reference sequence). CDR3 length: 13 amino acids. The V end lost 3 bases, the J end lost 2 bases, and 7 bases lay between the germline ends.

This rearrangement joins TRBV6-5 to TRBJ2-5; no clear D gene. V lost 5 bases to trimming and J lost 1 base, with 8 bases between them. This CDR3 spans 13 amino acids. CDR1 and CDR2 from the germline V gene are MNHEY and SVGAGI. The CDR3 here is CASSLRPQETQYF. DNA of the CDR3: TGTGCCAGCAGTCTCCGGCCCCAAGAGACCCAGTACTTC.

This chain joins TRBV18 and TRBJ1-5, with 7 bases fitting TRBD1. With 5 bases clipped from V and 7 bases from J, the junction kept 11 bases outside the gene matches. The CDR3 is 15 residues long. CDR1 is KGHSH, CDR2 LQKENI, per germline. For the CDR3, the DNA is TGTGCCAGCTCAGGGGACAGCGGGGGAAGCCAGCCCCAGCATTTT. Amino acids: CASSGDSGGSQPQHF.

This clone was picked up a small number of times. V usage is TRBV30 and J usage is TRBJ1-1, with D possibly matching TRBD1 (6 bases). Trimming removed 4 bases from V and 1 base from J, with 13 bases in between. Per germline, CDR1 GTSNPN and CDR2 SVGIG (reference sequence). This CDR3 contains 14 residues. This CDR3 is CAWKGVRWNTEAFF. CDR3 DNA sequence: TGTGCCTGGAAGGGGGTCCGGTGGAACACTGAAGCTTTCTTT.